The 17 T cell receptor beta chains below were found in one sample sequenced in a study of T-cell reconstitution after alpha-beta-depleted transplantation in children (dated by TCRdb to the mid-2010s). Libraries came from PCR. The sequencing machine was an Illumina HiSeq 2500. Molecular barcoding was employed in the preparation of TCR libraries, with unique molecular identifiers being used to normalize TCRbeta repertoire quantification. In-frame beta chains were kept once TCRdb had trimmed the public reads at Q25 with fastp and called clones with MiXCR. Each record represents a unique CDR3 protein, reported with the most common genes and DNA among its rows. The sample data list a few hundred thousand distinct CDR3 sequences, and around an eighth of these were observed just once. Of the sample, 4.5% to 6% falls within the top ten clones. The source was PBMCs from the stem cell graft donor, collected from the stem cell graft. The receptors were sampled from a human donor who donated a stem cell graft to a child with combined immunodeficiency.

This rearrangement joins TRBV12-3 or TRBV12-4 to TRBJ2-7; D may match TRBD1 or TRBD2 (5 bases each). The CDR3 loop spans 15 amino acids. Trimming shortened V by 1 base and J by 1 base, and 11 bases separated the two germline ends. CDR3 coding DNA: TGTGCCAGCAGTTTAGTGCGTGGGGGATCCTACGAGCAGTACTTC. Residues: CASSLVRGGSYEQYF.

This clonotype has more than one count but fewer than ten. CDR3 in DNA: TGCAGTGCCCGGGACAACCTAAACTATGGCTACACCTTC. Residues: CSARDNLNYGYTF. The J gene is TRBJ1-2, the V gene TRBV20-1, with TRBD1 as a possible D gene (6 bases). This CDR3 comprises 13 residues. The germline V gene encodes CDR1 DFQATT and CDR2 SNEGSKA (reference sequence). V was shortened by 6 bases and J by 2 bases, with 13 bases between the two germline ends.

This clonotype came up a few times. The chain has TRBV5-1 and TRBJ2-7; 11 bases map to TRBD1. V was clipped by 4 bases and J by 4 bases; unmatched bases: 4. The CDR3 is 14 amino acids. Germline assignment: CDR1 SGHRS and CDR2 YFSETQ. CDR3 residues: CASSGRDRGYEQYF. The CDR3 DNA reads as TGCGCCAGCAGCGGCCGGGACAGGGGGTACGAGCAGTACTTC. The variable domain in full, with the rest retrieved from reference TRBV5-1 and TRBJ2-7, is KAGVTQTPRYLIKTRGQQVTLSCSPISGHRSVSWYQQTPGQGLQFLFEYFSETQRNKGNFPGRFSGRQFSNSRSEMNVSTLELGDSALYLCASSGRDRGYEQYFGPGTRLTVT.

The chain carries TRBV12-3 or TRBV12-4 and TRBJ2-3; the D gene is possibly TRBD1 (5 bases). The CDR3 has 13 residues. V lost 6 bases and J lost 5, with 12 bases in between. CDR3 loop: CASRKGIIDTQYF. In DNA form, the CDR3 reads TGTGCCAGCAGGAAGGGGATCATAGATACGCAGTATTTT.

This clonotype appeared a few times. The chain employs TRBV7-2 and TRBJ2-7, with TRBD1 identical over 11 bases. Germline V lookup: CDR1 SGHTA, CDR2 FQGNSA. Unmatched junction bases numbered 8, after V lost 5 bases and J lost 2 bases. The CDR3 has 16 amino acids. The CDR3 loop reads CASSPGPGQGAYEQYF. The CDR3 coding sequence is TGTGCCAGCAGCCCAGGCCCGGGACAGGGGGCCTACGAGCAGTACTTC.

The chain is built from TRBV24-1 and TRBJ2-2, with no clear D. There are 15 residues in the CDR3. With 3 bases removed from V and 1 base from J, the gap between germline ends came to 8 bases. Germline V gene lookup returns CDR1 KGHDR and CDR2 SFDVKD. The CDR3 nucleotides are TGTGCCACCAGTGATCCAAATCTGAACACCGGGGAGCTGTTTTTT. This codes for CATSDPNLNTGELFF.

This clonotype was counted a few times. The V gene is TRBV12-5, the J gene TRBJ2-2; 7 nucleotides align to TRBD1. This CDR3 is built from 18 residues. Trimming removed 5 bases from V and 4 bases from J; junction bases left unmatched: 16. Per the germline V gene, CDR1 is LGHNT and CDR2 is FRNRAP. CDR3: CASGRSSQRGQTTGELFF. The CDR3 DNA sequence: TGTGCTAGTGGTCGCTCATCGCAACGGGGACAGACCACCGGGGAGCTGTTTTTT. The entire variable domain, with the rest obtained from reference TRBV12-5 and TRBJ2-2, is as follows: DARVTQTPRHKVTEMGQEVTMRCQPILGHNTVFWYRQTMMQGLELLAYFRNRAPLDDSGMPKDRFSAEMPDATLATLKIQPSEPRDSAVYFCASGRSSQRGQTTGELFFGEGSRLTVL.

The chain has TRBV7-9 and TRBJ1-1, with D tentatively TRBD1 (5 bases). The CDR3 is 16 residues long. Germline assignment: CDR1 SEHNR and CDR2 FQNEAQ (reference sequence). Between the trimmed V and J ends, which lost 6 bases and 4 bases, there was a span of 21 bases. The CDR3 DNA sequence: TGTGCCAGCAGGCCTAGACAGTCGGGGACGGGCACTGAAGCTTTCTTT. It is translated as CASRPRQSGTGTEAFF.

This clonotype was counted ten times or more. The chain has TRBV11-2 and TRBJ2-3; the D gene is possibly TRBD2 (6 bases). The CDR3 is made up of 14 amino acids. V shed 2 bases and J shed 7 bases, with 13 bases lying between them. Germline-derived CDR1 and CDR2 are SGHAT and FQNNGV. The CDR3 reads CASSLNRESYTQYF. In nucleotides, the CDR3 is TGTGCCAGCAGCTTAAACCGGGAGAGCTATACGCAGTATTTT. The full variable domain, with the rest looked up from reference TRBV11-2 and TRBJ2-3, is EAGVAQSPRYKIIEKRQSVAFWCNPISGHATLYWYQQILGQGPKLLIQFQNNGVVDDSQLPKDRFSAERLKGVDSTLKIQPAKLEDSAVYLCASSLNRESYTQYFGPGTRLTVL.

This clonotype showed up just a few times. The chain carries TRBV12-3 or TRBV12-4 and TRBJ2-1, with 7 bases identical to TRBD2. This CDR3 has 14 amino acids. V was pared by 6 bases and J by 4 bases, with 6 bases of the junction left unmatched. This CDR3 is CASRKRDPYNEQFF. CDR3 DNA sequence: TGTGCCAGCAGAAAGCGGGACCCTTACAATGAGCAGTTCTTC.

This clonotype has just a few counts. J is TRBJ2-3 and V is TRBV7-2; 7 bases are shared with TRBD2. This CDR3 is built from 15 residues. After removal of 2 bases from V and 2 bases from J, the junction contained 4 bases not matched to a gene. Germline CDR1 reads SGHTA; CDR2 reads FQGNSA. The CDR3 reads CASSLNGGFTDTQYF. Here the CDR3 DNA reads TGTGCCAGCAGCTTAAACGGGGGGTTCACAGATACGCAGTATTTT.

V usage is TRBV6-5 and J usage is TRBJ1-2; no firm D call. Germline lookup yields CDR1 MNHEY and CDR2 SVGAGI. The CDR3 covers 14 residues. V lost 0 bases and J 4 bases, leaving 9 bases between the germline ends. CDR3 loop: CASSYSIEPYGYTF. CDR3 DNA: TGTGCCAGCAGTTACTCGATCGAGCCCTATGGCTACACCTTC.

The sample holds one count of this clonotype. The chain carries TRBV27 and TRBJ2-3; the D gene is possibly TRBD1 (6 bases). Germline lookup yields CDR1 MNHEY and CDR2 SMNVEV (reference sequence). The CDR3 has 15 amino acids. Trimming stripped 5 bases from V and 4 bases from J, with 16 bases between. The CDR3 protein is CASSPGTRRADTQYF. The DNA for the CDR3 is TGTGCCAGCAGTCCTGGGACACGCAGGGCAGATACGCAGTATTTT.

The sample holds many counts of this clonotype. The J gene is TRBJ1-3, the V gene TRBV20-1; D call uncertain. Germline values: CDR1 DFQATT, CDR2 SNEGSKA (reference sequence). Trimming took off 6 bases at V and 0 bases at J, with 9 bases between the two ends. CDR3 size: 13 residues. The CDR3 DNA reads TGCAGTGCCACCGGGGTCTCTGGAAACACCATATATTTT. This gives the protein CSATGVSGNTIYF.

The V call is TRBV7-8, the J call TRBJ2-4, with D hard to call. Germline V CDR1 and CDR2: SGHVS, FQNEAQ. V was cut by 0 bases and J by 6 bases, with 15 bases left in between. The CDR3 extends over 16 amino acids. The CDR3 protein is CASSLAPGVTSNIQYF. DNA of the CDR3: TGTGCCAGCAGCTTAGCACCGGGTGTGACTTCAAACATTCAGTACTTC. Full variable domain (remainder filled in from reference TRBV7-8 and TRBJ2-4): GAGVSQSPRYKVAKRGQDVALRCDPISGHVSLFWYQQALGQGPEFLTYFQNEAQLDKSGLPSDRFFAERPEGSVSTLKIQRTQQEDSAVYLCASSLAPGVTSNIQYFGAGTRLSVL.

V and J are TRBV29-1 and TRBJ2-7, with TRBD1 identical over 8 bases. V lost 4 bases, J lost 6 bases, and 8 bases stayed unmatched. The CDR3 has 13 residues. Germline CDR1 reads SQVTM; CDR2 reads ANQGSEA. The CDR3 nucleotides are TGCAGCGTTGTTTGGCAGGGGGCAACCGAGCAGTACTTC. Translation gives CSVVWQGATEQYF.

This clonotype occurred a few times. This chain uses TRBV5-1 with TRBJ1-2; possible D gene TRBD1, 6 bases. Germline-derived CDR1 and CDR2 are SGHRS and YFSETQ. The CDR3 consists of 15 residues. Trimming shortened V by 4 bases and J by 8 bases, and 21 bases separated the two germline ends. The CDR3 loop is CASSDQQGAGRGYTF. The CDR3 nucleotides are TGCGCCAGCAGCGATCAACAGGGAGCAGGGAGAGGCTACACCTTC.